The 30 T cell receptor beta chains in this list originate from one sample, sequenced in a study of blood T cell repertoires in COVID-19. Libraries were prepared by immunoSEQ multiplex PCR; TCRdb keeps only in-frame clonotypes and omits some of them. The sample contains tens of thousands of clones, roughly 82% of which appear only once. Sequencing used peripheral blood. These receptors were taken from a woman older than 75 with active or convalescent COVID-19.

This rearrangement joins TRBV28 to TRBJ1-6, with D unclear. The V gene lost 6 bases and the J gene lost 0 bases, with 6 bases spanning the gap. Looked up from germline, CDR1 is MDHEN and CDR2 is SYDVKM. There are 14 residues in the CDR3. CDR3 sequence (DNA): TGTGCCAGCAGCCTTCGCTCCTATAATTCACCCCTCCACTTT. It codes for CASSLRSYNSPLHF.

The chain joins TRBV6-2 or TRBV6-3 to TRBJ2-7, with TRBD1 identical over 8 bases. This CDR3 has 14 amino acids. Germline V gene lookup returns CDR1 MNHEY and CDR2 SVGEGT. The V and J ends lost 6 bases and 3 bases, in that order; junction bases with no gene match: 7. CDR3 sequence (DNA): TGTGCCAGCAGCCTAGACAGGGGAGGCTACGAGCAGTACTTC. Amino acids: CASSLDRGGYEQYF.

This chain connects TRBV24-1 to TRBJ1-6, with 8 bases identical to TRBD1. With V trimmed by 4 bases and J by 10 bases, 5 bases remained unmatched. The CDR3 spans 14 residues. CDR1 KGHDR and CDR2 SFDVKD come from the germline V gene. The DNA for the CDR3 is TGTGCCACCAGTGACAGGGGGCAGGGGTCACCCCTCCACTTT. It is translated as CATSDRGQGSPLHF.

V usage is TRBV19 and J usage is TRBJ2-6; TRBD1 agrees at 7 bases. V shed 6 bases and J 4 bases; nucleotides not matched to a gene: 12. The CDR3 consists of 17 residues. Germline CDR1 is LNHDA and CDR2 is SQIVND (reference sequence). The CDR3 nucleotides are TGTGCCAGTAGCGGAGGACAGGTAATCGCCGGGGCCAACGTCCTGACTTTC. It yields the protein CASSGGQVIAGANVLTF.

The chain recombines TRBV5-6 with TRBJ1-2, with 8 bases matching TRBD1. J was trimmed by 4 bases and V by 1 base; bases with no gene match: 9. Germline V gene sequence: CDR1 SGHDT, CDR2 YYEEEE. The CDR3 covers 16 residues. The DNA for the CDR3 is TGTGCCAGCAGCTTGTGGACAGGGACGTACCTCTATGGCTACACCTTC. Its translation: CASSLWTGTYLYGYTF.

This clone was counted only a few times. The chain is built from TRBV7-2 and TRBJ2-7; TRBD1 matches 8 bases. The CDR3 spans 14 residues. Germline lookup yields CDR1 SGHTA and CDR2 FQGNSA. Trimming at V came to 2 bases and at J to 3 bases, leaving 3 bases not matched to a gene. CDR3 in DNA: TGTGCCAGCAGCTTAAGTACAGGGGGCTACGAGCAGTACTTC. Translating gives CASSLSTGGYEQYF.

The sample holds one count of this clone. This sequence joins TRBV5-1 and TRBJ1-5; TRBD1 might be the D (6 bases). Germline values: CDR1 SGHRS, CDR2 YFSETQ. V dropped 4 bases and J dropped 6 bases, with 11 bases sitting between them. The CDR3 sequence is 13 residues long. CDR3 residues: CASSPAGAQPQHF. DNA of the CDR3: TGCGCCAGCAGCCCCGCGGGGGCTCAGCCCCAGCATTTT.

Only one count was recorded for this clone. The chain combines TRBV15 with TRBJ1-5; 8 bases agree with TRBD1. The CDR3 is 17 amino acids. The germline V gene encodes CDR1 LNHNV and CDR2 YYDKDF (reference sequence). J lost 4 bases, V lost 0 bases, and 8 bases had no gene match. CDR3 DNA: TGTGCCACCAGCAGAGATCCGGGACAGGTCTTTAATCAGCCCCAGCATTTT. This translates into CATSRDPGQVFNQPQHF.

The rearrangement uses TRBV27 and TRBJ2-7, with unresolved D. The CDR3 covers 14 residues. The V and J ends lost 3 bases and 4 bases respectively, with 13 bases between them. The V gene's germline CDR1 is MNHEY and CDR2 SMNVEV (reference sequence). CDR3 bases: TGTGCCAGCAGTTTTTCAGGTAAAAGGTACGAGCAGTACTTC. This translates into CASSFSGKRYEQYF.

The rearrangement links TRBV5-4 to TRBJ2-2, with D unresolved. Germline CDR1 and CDR2: SGHNT and YYREEE (reference sequence). CDR3 length: 16 residues. V gave up 0 bases and J gave up 2 bases, with 11 bases separating them. The CDR3 loop reads CASSLGGRHNTGELFF. CDR3 coding DNA: TGTGCCAGCAGCTTGGGTGGGCGCCACAACACCGGGGAGCTGTTTTTT.

V usage is TRBV2 and J usage is TRBJ2-4; D uncertain. This CDR3 contains 14 residues. CDR1 SNHLY and CDR2 FYNNEI come from the germline V gene. V lost 0 bases and J lost 6, with 9 bases in between. The CDR3 loop reads CASSEARPPNIQYF. CDR3 nucleotide sequence: TGTGCCAGCAGTGAAGCGCGGCCGCCAAACATTCAGTACTTC.

This clone was counted once. The chain carries TRBV27 and TRBJ1-2, with D unresolved. The V end lost 4 bases, the J end lost 8 bases, and 14 bases lay between the germline ends. In germline, CDR1 is MNHEY, CDR2 SMNVEV (reference sequence). The CDR3 is 13 residues long. CDR3 loop: CASSSSGYWGYTF. CDR3 DNA: TGTGCCAGCAGTTCGAGTGGTTATTGGGGCTACACCTTC.

This clone turned up a few times. As DNA, the CDR3 is TGTGCCAGCAGTCCTCAGGGGTTCTATGGCTACACCTTC. Translated: CASSPQGFYGYTF. The genes are TRBV27 and TRBJ1-2; weak D call: TRBD1 (6 bases). V lost 5 bases, J lost 4 bases, and 11 bases lay in between. The CDR3 is 13 residues long. CDR1 is MNHEY, CDR2 SMNVEV, per germline (reference sequence).

The gene calls are TRBV9 and TRBJ2-3, with 8 bases lining up with TRBD2. Germline V CDR1 and CDR2: SGDLS, YYNGEE. V was clipped by 1 base and J by 1 base; unmatched bases: 5. This CDR3 region has 16 residues. CDR3 sequence (DNA): TGTGCCAGCAGCGTAAGTGCGGGGGGACGCACAGATACGCAGTATTTT. Amino acids: CASSVSAGGRTDTQYF.

The chain employs TRBV11-2 and TRBJ2-1, with 9 bases aligning to TRBD2. The CDR3 contains 15 residues. V trimming: 3 bases; J trimming: 6 bases; junction bases outside the gene matches: 6. Germline V CDR1 and CDR2: SGHAT, FQNNGV. CDR3 coding DNA: TGTGCCAGCAGCTTCCCGGGACTAGCTGTCAATGAGCAGTTCTTC. Amino acids: CASSFPGLAVNEQFF.

J is TRBJ2-1 and V is TRBV19; 10 nucleotides match TRBD2. The junction had 3 bases not matched to a gene; V was cut back by 2 bases and J by 5 bases. The CDR3 contains 15 residues. Germline CDR1 reads LNHDA; CDR2 reads SQIVND (reference sequence). CDR3 protein: CASSITSGVDNEQFF. In DNA, the CDR3 is TGTGCCAGTAGTATAACTAGCGGGGTGGACAATGAGCAGTTCTTC.

The rearrangement links TRBV19 to TRBJ1-6; D remains ambiguous. Germline CDR1 LNHDA, CDR2 SQIVND (reference sequence). CDR3 size: 15 residues. V was cut by 7 bases and J by 2 bases, with 12 bases left in between. The CDR3 sequence: CASNSPRAYNSPLHF. The CDR3 DNA follows: TGTGCCAGTAATTCCCCGCGTGCCTATAATTCACCCCTCCACTTT.

The V and J genes are TRBV4-1 and TRBJ2-7, with 7 positions matching TRBD2. The CDR3 spans 15 residues. The trim removed 3 bases at V and 2 bases at J, leaving 7 bases unmatched. The germline V gene has CDR1 MGHRA and CDR2 YSYEKL. The CDR3 sequence is CASSQVFSGAYEQYF. CDR3 sequence (DNA): TGCGCCAGCAGCCAGGTCTTCAGCGGGGCCTACGAGCAGTACTTC.

The rearrangement uses TRBV11-3 and TRBJ2-1, with TRBD2 identical over 7 bases. V was clipped by 1 base and J by 8 bases; unmatched bases: 2. The germline CDR1 and CDR2 sequences are SGHNT and YENEEA. This CDR3 region has 13 residues. CDR3 sequence reads: CASSLVRGDEQFF. The CDR3 DNA sequence: TGTGCCAGCAGCTTAGTCCGGGGGGATGAGCAGTTCTTC.

The gene calls are TRBV5-1 and TRBJ1-4; 7 bases are shared with TRBD1. V lost 0 bases, J lost 0 bases, and 11 bases stayed unmatched. The CDR3 consists of 19 residues. CDR1 is SGHRS and CDR2 is YFSETQ in the germline V gene. The CDR3, as DNA: TGCGCCAGCAGCTTGGGGTTAGGGACAGCCATTGCAACTAATGAAAAACTGTTTTTT. Translating gives CASSLGLGTAIATNEKLFF.

The chain recombines TRBV28 with TRBJ1-5; 9 bases match TRBD1. Germline CDR1 MDHEN, CDR2 SYDVKM. This CDR3 region has 13 residues. V lost 6 bases to trimming and J lost 6 bases; unmatched junction nucleotides: 3. CDR3 coding DNA: TGTGCCAGCAGCACAGGGGGCGGTCAGCCCCAGCATTTT. Protein: CASSTGGGQPQHF. Complete variable domain (other parts from reference TRBV28 and TRBJ1-5): DVKVTQSSRYLVKRTGEKVFLECVQDMDHENMFWYRQDPGLGLRLIYFSYDVKMKEKGDIPEGYSVSREKKERFSLILESASTNQTSMYLCASSTGGGQPQHFGDGTRLSIL.

The chain has TRBV6-5 and TRBJ1-1; the D gene is possibly TRBD1 (6 bases). The CDR3 sequence is 13 residues long. Trimming pared 9 bases from V and 0 bases from J, leaving 11 bases between. Germline V CDR1 and CDR2: MNHEY, SVGAGI. In DNA, the CDR3 is TGTGCCAGTCAGGACAGCATGAACACTGAAGCTTTCTTT. It codes for CASQDSMNTEAFF.

This chain connects TRBV15 to TRBJ2-7; 9 bases fit TRBD2. V lost 0 bases to trimming and J lost 4 bases; unmatched junction nucleotides: 1. The germline V gene has CDR1 LNHNV and CDR2 YYDKDF (reference sequence). This CDR3 comprises 14 residues. In nucleotides, the CDR3 is TGTGCCACCAGCAGAGACAGCGGGGGGTACGAGCAGTACTTC. It yields the protein CATSRDSGGYEQYF.

This chain links TRBV30 with TRBJ1-6; maybe TRBD1 (6 bases). The CDR3 is made up of 13 amino acids. The germline V and J ends were trimmed by 8 bases and 9 bases, with 17 bases remaining between them. Per germline, CDR1 GTSNPN and CDR2 SVGIG (reference sequence). As DNA, the CDR3 is TGTGCCGGGCACGACCAAGGGGGTTCACCCCTCCACTTT. It translates to CAGHDQGGSPLHF.

This chain links TRBV19 with TRBJ2-7; 10 bases are shared with TRBD1. CDR3 length: 16 residues. Germline CDR1 LNHDA, CDR2 SQIVND (reference sequence). After removal of 0 bases from V and 5 bases from J, the junction contained 7 bases not matched to a gene. Written as DNA, the CDR3 is TGTGCCAGTAGTATAGACCAGACAGGGGGCCTCGACGAGCAGTACTTC. Translation: CASSIDQTGGLDEQYF. Looking up the rest from reference TRBV19 and TRBJ2-7 gives the full variable domain: DGGITQSPKYLFRKEGQNVTLSCEQNLNHDAMYWYRQDPGQGLRLIYYSQIVNDFQKGDIAEGYSVSREKKESFPLTVTSAQKNPTAFYLCASSIDQTGGLDEQYFGPGTRLTVT.

The CDR3 spells CASSRAGGNTIYF. For the CDR3, the DNA is TGTGCCAGCAGCCGGGCAGGAGGAAACACCATATATTTT. The chain couples TRBV7-8 to TRBJ1-3; D gene unclear. The V end was cut by 5 bases, the J end by 4 bases, with 9 bases between. CDR1 is SGHVS and CDR2 is FQNEAQ in the germline V gene. The length of the CDR3 is 13 residues.

The V call is TRBV20-1, the J call TRBJ1-1, with D possibly TRBD1 on 6 matching bases. V lost 3 bases and J lost 10, with 18 bases in between. Germline loops: CDR1 DFQATT, CDR2 SNEGSKA (reference sequence). CDR3 length equals 13 residues. CDR3 in amino acids: CSASEGVDSLAFF. As DNA, the CDR3 is TGCAGTGCTAGTGAGGGGGTGGACAGTTTAGCTTTCTTT.

The V and J genes are TRBV5-1 and TRBJ2-4; 7 bases agree with TRBD1. Germline CDR1 SGHRS, CDR2 YFSETQ. The CDR3 consists of 15 residues. V lost 4 bases and J lost 6; bases outside the gene matches: 10. The CDR3 here is CASSLRTGDGNIQYF. CDR3 in DNA: TGCGCCAGCAGCCTACGGACAGGAGACGGAAACATTCAGTACTTC. The whole variable domain, filled in from reference TRBV5-1 and TRBJ2-4, reads KAGVTQTPRYLIKTRGQQVTLSCSPISGHRSVSWYQQTPGQGLQFLFEYFSETQRNKGNFPGRFSGRQFSNSRSEMNVSTLELGDSALYLCASSLRTGDGNIQYFGAGTRLSVL.

The count of this clone is one. The chain carries TRBV7-2 and TRBJ1-2; D might be TRBD1 (5 bases). CDR1 SGHTA and CDR2 FQGNSA come from the germline V gene. The CDR3 has 13 residues. V lost 3 bases to trimming and J lost 5 bases, with 10 bases between them. The CDR3 protein is CASSLVGDYGYTF. CDR3 coding DNA: TGTGCCAGCAGCTTGGTAGGGGATTATGGCTACACCTTC.

The chain couples TRBV6-5 to TRBJ2-7; 9 bases agree with TRBD1. Losses at the gene ends were 6 bases for V and 6 bases for J; bases not matched to a gene: 9. The germline CDR1 and CDR2 sequences are MNHEY and SVGAGI. This CDR3 has 14 amino acids. CDR3 amino acids: CASRGGQGIGEQYF. CDR3 bases: TGTGCCAGCAGAGGGGGACAGGGTATAGGCGAGCAGTACTTC.